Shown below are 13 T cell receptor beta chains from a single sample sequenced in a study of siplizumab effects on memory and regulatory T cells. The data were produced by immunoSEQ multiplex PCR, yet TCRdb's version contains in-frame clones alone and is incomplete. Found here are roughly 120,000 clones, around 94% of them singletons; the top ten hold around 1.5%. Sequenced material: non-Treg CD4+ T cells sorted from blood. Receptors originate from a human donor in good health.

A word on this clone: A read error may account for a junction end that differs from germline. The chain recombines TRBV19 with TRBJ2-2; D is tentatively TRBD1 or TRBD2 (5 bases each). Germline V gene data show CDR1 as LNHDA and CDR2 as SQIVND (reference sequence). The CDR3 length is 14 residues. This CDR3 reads CASSRDGNAGELFF. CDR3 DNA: TGTGCCAGTAGTAGGGACGGGAACGCCGGGGAGCTGTTTTTT.

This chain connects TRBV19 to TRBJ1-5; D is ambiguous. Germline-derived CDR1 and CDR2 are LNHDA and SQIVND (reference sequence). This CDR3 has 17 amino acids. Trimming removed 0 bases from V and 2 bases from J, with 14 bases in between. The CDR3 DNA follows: TGTGCCAGTAGTATAGAGTGGGTAATTGGGGGCAATCAGCCCCAGCATTTT. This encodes CASSIEWVIGGNQPQHF.

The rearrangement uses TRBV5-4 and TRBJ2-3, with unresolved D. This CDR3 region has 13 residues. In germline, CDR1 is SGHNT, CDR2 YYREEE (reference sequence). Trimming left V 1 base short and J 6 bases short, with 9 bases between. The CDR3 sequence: CASSLPLGDTQYF. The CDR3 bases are TGTGCCAGCAGCTTGCCGTTGGGCGATACGCAGTATTTT.

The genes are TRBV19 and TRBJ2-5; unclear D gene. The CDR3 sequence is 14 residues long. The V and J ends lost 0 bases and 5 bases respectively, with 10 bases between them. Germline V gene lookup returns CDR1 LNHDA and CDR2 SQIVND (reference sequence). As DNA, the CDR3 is TGTGCCAGTAGTATAGATAAGGGCCGGGAGACCCAGTACTTC. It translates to CASSIDKGRETQYF.

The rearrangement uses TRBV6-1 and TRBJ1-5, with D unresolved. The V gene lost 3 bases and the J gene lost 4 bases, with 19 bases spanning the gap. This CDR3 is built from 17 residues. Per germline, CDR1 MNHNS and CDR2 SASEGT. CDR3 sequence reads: CASSDAPLRWINQPQHF. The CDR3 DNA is TGTGCCAGCAGTGACGCCCCCCTCAGGTGGATTAATCAGCCCCAGCATTTT.

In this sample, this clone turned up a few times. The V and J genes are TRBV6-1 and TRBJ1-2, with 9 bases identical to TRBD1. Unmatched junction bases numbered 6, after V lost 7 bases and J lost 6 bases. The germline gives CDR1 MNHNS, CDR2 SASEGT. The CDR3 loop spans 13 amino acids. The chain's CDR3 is CASTDRGRDGYTF. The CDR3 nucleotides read TGTGCCAGCACCGACAGGGGGAGGGATGGCTACACCTTC.

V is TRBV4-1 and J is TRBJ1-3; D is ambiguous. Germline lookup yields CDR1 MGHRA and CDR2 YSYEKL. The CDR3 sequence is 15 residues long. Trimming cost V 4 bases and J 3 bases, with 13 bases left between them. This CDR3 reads CASSRLGLSGNTIYF. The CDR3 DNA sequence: TGCGCCAGCAGCCGTCTAGGGCTGAGTGGAAACACCATATATTTT.

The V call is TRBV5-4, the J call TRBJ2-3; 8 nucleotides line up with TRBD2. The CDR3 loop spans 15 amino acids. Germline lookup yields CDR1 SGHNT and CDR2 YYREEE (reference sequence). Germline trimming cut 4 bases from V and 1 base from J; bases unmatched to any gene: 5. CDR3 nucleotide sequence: TGTGCCAGCAGCCCGACTAGCGTAGGCACAGATACGCAGTATTTT. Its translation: CASSPTSVGTDTQYF.

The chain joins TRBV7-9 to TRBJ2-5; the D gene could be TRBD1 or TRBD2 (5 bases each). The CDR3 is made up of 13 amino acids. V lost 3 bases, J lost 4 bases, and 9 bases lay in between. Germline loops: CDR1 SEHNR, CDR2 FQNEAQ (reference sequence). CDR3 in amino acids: CASSLAGTETQYF. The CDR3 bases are TGTGCCAGCAGCTTGGCAGGGACAGAGACCCAGTACTTC.

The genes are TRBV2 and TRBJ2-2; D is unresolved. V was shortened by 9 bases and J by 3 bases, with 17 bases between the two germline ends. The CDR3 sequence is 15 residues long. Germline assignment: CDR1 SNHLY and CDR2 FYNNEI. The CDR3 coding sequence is TGTGCCAGTTCTGGACCTTATAGGGACACCGGGGAGCTGTTTTTT. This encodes CASSGPYRDTGELFF.

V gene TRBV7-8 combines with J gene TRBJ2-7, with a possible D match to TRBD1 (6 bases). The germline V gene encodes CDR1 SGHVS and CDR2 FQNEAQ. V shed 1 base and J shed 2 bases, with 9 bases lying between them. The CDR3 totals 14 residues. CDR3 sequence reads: CASSLDQGPYEQYF. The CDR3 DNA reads TGTGCCAGCAGCTTAGACCAGGGGCCCTACGAGCAGTACTTC.

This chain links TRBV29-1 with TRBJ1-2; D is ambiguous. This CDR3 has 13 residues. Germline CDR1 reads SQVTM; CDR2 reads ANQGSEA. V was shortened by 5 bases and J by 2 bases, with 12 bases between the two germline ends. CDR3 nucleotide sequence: TGCAGCGTTTTTTCTGAAGCGAACTATGGCTACACCTTC. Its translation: CSVFSEANYGYTF.

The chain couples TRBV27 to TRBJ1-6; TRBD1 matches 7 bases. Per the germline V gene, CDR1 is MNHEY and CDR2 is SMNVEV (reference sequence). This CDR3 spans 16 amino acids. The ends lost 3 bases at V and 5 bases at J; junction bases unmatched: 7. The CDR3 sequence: CASSLGTALHNSPLHF. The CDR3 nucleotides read TGTGCCAGCAGTTTGGGGACAGCACTACATAATTCACCCCTCCACTTT.